This entry lists 20 T cell receptor beta chains sequenced from one sample in a study of T cell changes during pregnancy in multiple sclerosis. Method: immunoSEQ multiplex PCR; TCRdb's copy keeps in-frame clones and lacks some. The sample lists about 39,000 clones, around 93% seen once, with approximately 27% in the top ten. This specimen was CD8+ T cells from peripheral blood mononuclear cells, taken before pregnancy. All receptors come from a female donor with multiple sclerosis, enrolled in a pregnancy study.

The chain uses TRBV6-1 and TRBJ1-1; D is unresolved. The V end was cut by 7 bases, the J end by 0 bases, with 6 bases between. The CDR3 covers 12 residues. Germline lookup yields CDR1 MNHNS and CDR2 SASEGT. This chain's CDR3 is CASIPMNTEAFF. The CDR3 nucleotides are TGTGCCAGCATCCCCATGAACACTGAAGCTTTCTTT.

The rearrangement links TRBV9 to TRBJ1-2, with D possibly being TRBD1 (6 bases). The CDR3 has 15 residues. Trimming took 3 bases from V and 2 from J, leaving 14 bases between them. CDR1 SGDLS and CDR2 YYNGEE come from the germline V gene. In DNA form, the CDR3 reads TGTGCCAGCAGCGGATGGGACGGACAGAACTATGGCTACACCTTC. This codes for CASSGWDGQNYGYTF.

CDR3 nucleotide sequence: TGCGCCAGCAGTGACAGGTACAATGAGCAGTTCTTC. It specifies CASSDRYNEQFF. V gene TRBV10-1 combines with J gene TRBJ2-1, with unresolved D. This CDR3 contains 12 residues. The V end lost 3 bases, the J end lost 4 bases, and 4 bases lay between the germline ends. Germline CDR1 reads WNHNN; CDR2 reads SYGVQD (reference sequence).

The chain joins TRBV6-5 to TRBJ2-1, with D tentatively TRBD1 (6 bases). The CDR3 runs to 15 residues. Trimming removed 2 bases at V and 3 bases at J, with 11 bases between. Germline assignment: CDR1 MNHEY and CDR2 SVGAGI. The CDR3 DNA is TGTGCCAGCAGTTACAGGGGGACGAGCTACAATGAGCAGTTCTTC. It is translated as CASSYRGTSYNEQFF.

This clone was seen only once. J is TRBJ2-7 and V is TRBV28, with D uncertain. The V end lost 7 bases, the J end lost 0 bases, and 10 bases lay between the germline ends. The germline V gene encodes CDR1 MDHEN and CDR2 SYDVKM. The CDR3 runs 13 residues. Here the CDR3 DNA reads TGTGCCAGCAAGCACAGCAGCTCCTACGAGCAGTACTTC. This gives the protein CASKHSSSYEQYF.

V and J are TRBV25-1 and TRBJ2-3; 8 nucleotides line up with TRBD1. There are 15 residues in the CDR3. After removal of 5 bases from V and 3 bases from J, the junction contained 7 bases not matched to a gene. Germline V gene sequence: CDR1 MGHDK, CDR2 SYGVNS. The CDR3, as DNA: TGTGCCAGCAGTCTGCTCGACAGGGGAACAGATACGCAGTATTTT. The encoded protein is CASSLLDRGTDTQYF. Combining the CDR3 with reference TRBV25-1 and TRBJ2-3 gives the whole variable domain EADIYQTPRYLVIGTGKKITLECSQTMGHDKMYWYQQDPGMELHLIHYSYGVNSTEKGDLSSESTVSRIRTEHFPLTLESARPSHTSQYLCASSLLDRGTDTQYFGPGTRLTVL.

The chain joins TRBV6-1 to TRBJ2-3, with a weak D call TRBD2 (5 bases). The CDR3 runs 15 residues. V gave up 6 bases and J gave up 0 bases, with 13 bases separating them. Germline V gives CDR1 MNHNS, CDR2 SASEGT. CDR3 DNA sequence: TGTGCCAGCAGCTCCCGGCGGGTTAGCACAGATACGCAGTATTTT. Its protein product is CASSSRRVSTDTQYF.

This chain connects TRBV5-1 to TRBJ1-2; 12 positions agree with TRBD1. CDR3 size: 17 residues. Per germline, CDR1 SGHRS and CDR2 YFSETQ. The V segment lost 4 bases and the J segment 4 bases; nucleotides outside the gene matches: 11. CDR3 sequence (DNA): TGCGCCAGCAGCGCAACCGGGACAGGGGGCGCGGGCTATGGCTACACCTTC. Its translation is CASSATGTGGAGYGYTF.

The chain recombines TRBV10-3 with TRBJ2-6, with 11 bases that match TRBD1. CDR3 size: 21 residues. V lost 6 bases, J lost 1 base, and 17 bases stayed unmatched. Germline V gene data show CDR1 as ENHRY and CDR2 as SYGVKD. CDR3 sequence reads: CAIRTSGTGGSVRSGANVLTF. CDR3 bases: TGTGCCATCAGGACCTCCGGGACAGGGGGTTCAGTCAGATCTGGGGCCAACGTCCTGACTTTC.

The CDR3 DNA reads TGTGCCAGCAGCCCTCGGTACAGGGCTAGGGACGAGCAGTACTTC. Translated, it gives CASSPRYRARDEQYF. This rearrangement joins TRBV9 to TRBJ2-7, with a weak D call TRBD1 (6 bases). In germline, CDR1 is SGDLS, CDR2 YYNGEE. The V end lost 4 bases, the J end lost 5 bases, and 19 bases lay between the germline ends. The length of the CDR3 is 15 residues. Looking up the rest from reference TRBV9 and TRBJ2-7 gives the full variable domain: DSGVTQTPKHLITATGQRVTLRCSPRSGDLSVYWYQQSLDQGLQFLIQYYNGEERAKGNILERFSAQQFPDLHSELNLSSLELGDSALYFCASSPRYRARDEQYFGPGTRLTVT.

The chain uses TRBV2 and TRBJ2-3; 7 positions match TRBD1. The ends lost 10 bases at V and 0 bases at J; junction bases unmatched: 10. The CDR3 sequence is 15 residues long. In germline, CDR1 is SNHLY, CDR2 FYNNEI. The CDR3: CATSGTAPSTDTQYF. CDR3 sequence (DNA): TGTGCCACCTCCGGGACAGCACCTAGCACAGATACGCAGTATTTT.

The genes are TRBV4-1 and TRBJ1-2; D uncertain. There are 17 residues in the CDR3. Germline V CDR1 and CDR2: MGHRA, YSYEKL. V was pared by 0 bases and J by 3 bases, with 17 bases between. The CDR3 region has the DNA TGCGCCAGCAGCCAAGAAAAGAGGGCCAAAGCGGACTATGGCTACACCTTC. Translating gives CASSQEKRAKADYGYTF.

This chain links TRBV4-1 with TRBJ2-7; 7 bases line up with TRBD2. This CDR3 spans 14 amino acids. V lost 3 bases and J lost 2; bases outside the gene matches: 4. CDR1 MGHRA and CDR2 YSYEKL come from the germline V gene. CDR3 sequence: CASSQGRAPYEQYF. The CDR3 DNA reads TGCGCCAGCAGCCAGGGGAGGGCCCCCTACGAGCAGTACTTC.

V and J are TRBV19 and TRBJ1-4; tentatively, D is TRBD1 (5 bases). Per the germline V gene, CDR1 is LNHDA and CDR2 is SQIVND (reference sequence). With 5 bases removed from V and 6 bases from J, the gap between germline ends came to 7 bases. The CDR3 has 12 residues. For the CDR3, the DNA is TGTGCCAGTAGTTGGGGGGATGAAAAACTGTTTTTT. This encodes CASSWGDEKLFF. Full variable domain (remainder filled in from reference TRBV19 and TRBJ1-4): DGGITQSPKYLFRKEGQNVTLSCEQNLNHDAMYWYRQDPGQGLRLIYYSQIVNDFQKGDIAEGYSVSREKKESFPLTVTSAQKNPTAFYLCASSWGDEKLFFGSGTQLSVL.

V and J are TRBV5-6 and TRBJ2-7; no clear D. The CDR3 has 11 residues. Germline values: CDR1 SGHDT, CDR2 YYEEEE. Trimming took off 0 bases at V and 7 bases at J, with 5 bases between the two ends. This chain's CDR3 is CASSLGQEQYF. In DNA form, the CDR3 reads TGTGCCAGCAGCTTGGGGCAGGAGCAGTACTTC. Variable domain in full (rest from reference TRBV5-6 and TRBJ2-7): DAGVTQSPTHLIKTRGQQVTLRCSPKSGHDTVSWYQQALGQGPQFIFQYYEEEERQRGNFPDRFSGHQFPNYSSELNVNALLLGDSALYLCASSLGQEQYFGPGTRLTVT.

This chain links TRBV28 with TRBJ1-5; unclear D gene. V was shortened by 4 bases and J by 4 bases, with 8 bases between the two germline ends. The germline CDR1 and CDR2 sequences are MDHEN and SYDVKM. This CDR3 comprises 13 residues. The chain's CDR3 is CASSSGFNQPQHF. The CDR3 DNA reads TGTGCCAGCAGTTCCGGGTTTAATCAGCCCCAGCATTTT. The complete variable domain, with remaining parts taken from reference TRBV28 and TRBJ1-5, reads DVKVTQSSRYLVKRTGEKVFLECVQDMDHENMFWYRQDPGLGLRLIYFSYDVKMKEKGDIPEGYSVSREKKERFSLILESASTNQTSMYLCASSSGFNQPQHFGDGTRLSIL.

The chain uses TRBV5-1 and TRBJ1-1; D possibly corresponds to TRBD1 (5 bases). Trimming took off 0 bases at V and 1 base at J, with 10 bases between the two ends. CDR1 and CDR2 (germline): SGHRS, YFSETQ. This CDR3 is 15 amino acids long. The CDR3 spells CASSLVGVGNTEAFF. The DNA for the CDR3 is TGCGCCAGCAGCTTGGTAGGGGTGGGGAACACTGAAGCTTTCTTT.

The chain has TRBV2 and TRBJ2-7; D is uncertain. The germline V gene has CDR1 SNHLY and CDR2 FYNNEI. V gave up 8 bases and J gave up 0 bases, with 11 bases separating them. The CDR3 spans 13 residues. The CDR3 is CASEDLSSYEQYF. CDR3 DNA sequence: TGTGCCAGCGAGGATCTTTCCTCCTACGAGCAGTACTTC.

The J gene is TRBJ2-7, the V gene TRBV28; weak D call: TRBD1 (5 bases). V was clipped by 6 bases and J by 5 bases, with 23 bases between them. CDR3 length equals 16 residues. Per the germline V gene, CDR1 is MDHEN and CDR2 is SYDVKM. In DNA, the CDR3 is TGTGCCAGCAGAACTATAGCCGGCAGGGCTGGCCACGAGCAGTACTTC. As protein: CASRTIAGRAGHEQYF.

This chain links TRBV28 with TRBJ2-7; no definite D call. The CDR3 totals 13 residues. Germline loops: CDR1 MDHEN, CDR2 SYDVKM. Between the trimmed V and J ends, which lost 3 bases and 0 bases, there was a span of 6 bases. The chain's CDR3 is CASSFILSYEQYF. CDR3 nucleotides: TGTGCCAGCAGTTTTATCCTCTCCTACGAGCAGTACTTC.